The clone carrying this T cell receptor (beta chain) has just a few counts. Original processing methods: For papillary thyroid cancer, a distant-metastasis classifier was constructed from CDR3 differences observed across clinicopathological groups. TCRdb re-called the PCR reads with MiXCR. These V and J calls rely on TCRdb rather than the paper's analysis. The table lists 7,000 to 9,500 clones, around a third of them singletons, with about a fifth in the top ten. The sample belongs to a study of metastatic and nonmetastatic thyroid tumors. Before thyroid surgery, none of the patients had received any treatment. The sequence was obtained from a female donor with papillary thyroid cancer or a benign thyroid nodule (not recorded which). Some clones in this sample may be carry-over from other donors' samples. The sample consisted of tumor tissue.

The CDR3 loop is CASSLTVSLAGTSYEQYF. Written as DNA, the CDR3 is TGTGCCAGCAGTCTCACCGTATCACTAGCGGGTACCTCCTACGAGCAGTACTTC. V usage is TRBV28 and J usage is TRBJ2-7, with 9 bases matching TRBD2. CDR1 is MDHEN and CDR2 is SYDVKM in the germline V gene. The CDR3 contains 18 residues. J was trimmed by 0 bases and V by 5 bases; bases with no gene match: 14.